This TCR beta chain was observed in a study of blood T cell repertoires in COVID-19. Overall study: The United States, Italy and Spain provided the acute and convalescent COVID-19 samples. PBMCs, B-cell-depleted T cells, or T cells were the source of the cDNA or gDNA that made up the material.

The assay was immunoSEQ multiplex PCR, and TCRdb's table has in-frame clones only and misses some. In the table there are approximately 270,000 clones, approximately 85% of which are singletons. This CDR3 is built from 15 residues. Germline CDR1 is MDHEN and CDR2 is SYDVKM. Germline trimming cut 3 bases from V and 8 bases from J; bases unmatched to any gene: 8. This clonotype was sampled from a woman aged 30 to 39 who had recovered from COVID-19. The rearrangement links TRBV28 to TRBJ1-2, with 11 bases matching TRBD1. The sample was PBMCs or T cells enriched from blood (not recorded which). CDR3 sequence: CASSFAGQGEGGYTF. Written as DNA, the CDR3 is TGTGCCAGCAGTTTTGCGGGACAGGGGGAGGGAGGCTACACCTTC.